These T cell receptor beta chains were read from a single sample in a study of cytomegalovirus exposure and HLA in healthy donors. Clones were sequenced by immunoSEQ multiplex PCR, and TCRdb holds only the in-frame ones, with some missing. This sample carries 120,000 to 150,000 clones, 75% to 85% of them seen once, and the ten largest clones take approximately 3%. Sequenced input: PBMCs. The receptor set was obtained from a female donor in good health and CMV-seronegative. Each CDR3 is given with its conserved first and last residue. Fields, in order: CDR3 length, clone size, D gene, J gene, V gene, CDR3 protein, CDR3 DNA. The D gene is left open where the match is weak. Only some rows state a clone size, as once, few, many or a class for expanded clones.

CDR3 length: 14; clone size: -; D gene: TRBD1; J gene: TRBJ1-1; V gene: TRBV9; CDR3 protein: CASSVGDSPFEAFF; CDR3 DNA: TGTGCCAGCAGCGTAGGGGACAGCCCCTTTGAAGCTTTCTTT
CDR3 length: 14; clone size: -; D gene: TRBD1; J gene: TRBJ2-7; V gene: TRBV19; CDR3 protein: CASSVYRGPYEQYF; CDR3 DNA: TGTGCCAGTAGTGTCTACAGGGGACCCTACGAGCAGTACTTC
CDR3 length: 16; clone size: -; D gene: TRBD1; J gene: TRBJ1-2; V gene: TRBV14; CDR3 protein: CASSQDRQTGYYGYTF; CDR3 DNA: TGTGCCAGCAGCCAAGATCGACAGACAGGGTACTATGGCTACACCTTC
CDR3 length: 14; clone size: -; D gene: -; J gene: TRBJ2-7; V gene: TRBV9; CDR3 protein: CASSPRGGPSEQYF; CDR3 DNA: TGTGCCAGCAGCCCTAGAGGGGGACCTAGCGAGCAGTACTTC
CDR3 length: 15; clone size: -; D gene: -; J gene: TRBJ2-1; V gene: TRBV9; CDR3 protein: CASSWNSEGLDEQFF; CDR3 DNA: TGTGCCAGCAGCTGGAATAGCGAAGGTCTGGATGAGCAGTTCTTC
CDR3 length: 14; clone size: few; D gene: -; J gene: TRBJ2-3; V gene: TRBV6-1; CDR3 protein: CASSGQVSTDTQYF; CDR3 DNA: TGTGCCAGCAGTGGACAGGTTAGCACAGATACGCAGTATTTT
CDR3 length: 16; clone size: -; D gene: TRBD1; J gene: TRBJ1-1; V gene: TRBV5-1; CDR3 protein: CASSYDRGRVRTEAFF; CDR3 DNA: TGCGCCAGCAGCTATGACAGGGGGCGAGTCAGGACTGAAGCTTTCTTT
CDR3 length: 13; clone size: -; D gene: TRBD1; J gene: TRBJ1-1; V gene: TRBV30; CDR3 protein: CAWVDRGRPEAFF; CDR3 DNA: TGTGCCTGGGTAGACAGGGGGCGTCCTGAAGCTTTCTTT
CDR3 length: 11; clone size: -; D gene: -; J gene: TRBJ2-7; V gene: TRBV29-1; CDR3 protein: CSAELDYEQYF; CDR3 DNA: TGCAGCGCCGAACTAGATTACGAGCAGTACTTC
CDR3 length: 13; clone size: -; D gene: -; J gene: TRBJ1-2; V gene: TRBV2; CDR3 protein: CASDVRTAYGYTF; CDR3 DNA: TGTGCCAGTGATGTTCGGACAGCCTATGGCTACACCTTC
CDR3 length: 16; clone size: -; D gene: -; J gene: TRBJ2-5; V gene: TRBV6-6; CDR3 protein: CASSYSVGQGFQTQYF; CDR3 DNA: TGTGCCAGCAGTTACTCGGTTGGGCAGGGCTTTCAGACCCAGTACTTC
CDR3 length: 14; clone size: -; D gene: -; J gene: TRBJ2-7; V gene: TRBV28; CDR3 protein: CASSLWGSPYEQYF; CDR3 DNA: TGTGCCAGCAGTTTATGGGGGAGCCCCTACGAGCAGTACTTC
CDR3 length: 14; clone size: -; D gene: -; J gene: TRBJ1-4; V gene: TRBV28; CDR3 protein: CASSPGEELEKLFF; CDR3 DNA: TGTGCCAGCAGCCCCGGAGAGGAACTGGAAAAACTGTTTTTT
CDR3 length: 15; clone size: few; D gene: TRBD1; J gene: TRBJ2-3; V gene: TRBV5-1; CDR3 protein: CASSYGQGEEDTQYF; CDR3 DNA: TGCGCCAGCAGCTACGGACAGGGTGAGGAGGATACGCAGTATTTT
CDR3 length: 15; clone size: -; D gene: -; J gene: TRBJ1-2; V gene: TRBV4-3; CDR3 protein: CASSPDFLSNYGYPF; CDR3 DNA: TGCGCCAGCAGCCCGGACTTCCTTTCTAACTATGGCTACCCCTTC
CDR3 length: 15; clone size: few; D gene: TRBD1; J gene: TRBJ2-5; V gene: TRBV5-1; CDR3 protein: CASSPGQGAGETQYF; CDR3 DNA: TGCGCCAGCAGCCCGGGACAGGGGGCAGGGGAGACCCAGTACTTC
CDR3 length: 14; clone size: once; D gene: TRBD2; J gene: TRBJ2-1; V gene: TRBV7-2; CDR3 protein: CASSSRTSGNEQFF; CDR3 DNA: TGTGCCAGCAGCTCGAGGACTAGCGGGAATGAGCAGTTCTTC
CDR3 length: 13; clone size: -; D gene: -; J gene: TRBJ2-5; V gene: TRBV7-6; CDR3 protein: CASRPDGGETQYF; CDR3 DNA: TGTGCCAGCAGGCCCGACGGGGGAGAGACCCAGTACTTC
CDR3 length: 16; clone size: once; D gene: TRBD2; J gene: TRBJ2-3; V gene: TRBV5-1; CDR3 protein: CASSLAAGVSTDTQYF; CDR3 DNA: TGCGCCAGCAGCTTGGCTGCGGGAGTTAGCACAGATACGCAGTATTTT
CDR3 length: 13; clone size: -; D gene: -; J gene: TRBJ1-4; V gene: TRBV28; CDR3 protein: CASSSGINEKLFF; CDR3 DNA: TGTGCCAGCAGTTCCGGGATTAATGAAAAACTGTTTTTT
CDR3 length: 14; clone size: once; D gene: TRBD1; J gene: TRBJ2-7; V gene: TRBV28; CDR3 protein: CASATAGQGLLQYF; CDR3 DNA: TGTGCCAGCGCGACTGCGGGACAGGGTCTCCTGCAGTACTTC
CDR3 length: 16; clone size: -; D gene: -; J gene: TRBJ2-5; V gene: TRBV6-6; CDR3 protein: CASSYLLGRSPETQYF; CDR3 DNA: TGTGCCAGCAGTTACCTACTAGGGAGGAGTCCAGAGACCCAGTACTTC
CDR3 length: 16; clone size: -; D gene: -; J gene: TRBJ1-5; V gene: TRBV4-1; CDR3 protein: CASSQGFRQSNQPQHF; CDR3 DNA: TGCGCCAGCAGCCAAGGATTCCGACAGAGCAATCAGCCCCAGCATTTT
CDR3 length: 12; clone size: -; D gene: TRBD1; J gene: TRBJ1-6; V gene: TRBV5-1; CDR3 protein: CASGTENSPLHF; CDR3 DNA: TGCGCCAGCGGGACAGAAAATTCACCCCTCCACTTT
CDR3 length: 13; clone size: -; D gene: -; J gene: TRBJ2-1; V gene: TRBV9; CDR3 protein: CASSVAGIKEQFF; CDR3 DNA: TGTGCCAGCAGCGTAGCGGGAATAAAAGAGCAGTTCTTC
CDR3 length: 16; clone size: -; D gene: -; J gene: TRBJ2-7; V gene: TRBV9; CDR3 protein: CASSPRSWSPRREQYF; CDR3 DNA: TGTGCCAGCAGCCCAAGATCTTGGTCTCCTCGGCGGGAGCAGTACTTC
CDR3 length: 14; clone size: -; D gene: TRBD2; J gene: TRBJ2-7; V gene: TRBV30; CDR3 protein: CAWRGLAQNYEQYF; CDR3 DNA: TGTGCCTGGAGGGGACTAGCTCAGAACTACGAGCAGTACTTC
CDR3 length: 15; clone size: -; D gene: -; J gene: TRBJ2-1; V gene: TRBV6-1; CDR3 protein: CASSEEVAAYNEQFF; CDR3 DNA: TGTGCCAGCAGTGAAGAAGTAGCGGCCTACAATGAGCAGTTCTTC
CDR3 length: 17; clone size: -; D gene: -; J gene: TRBJ2-5; V gene: TRBV2; CDR3 protein: CASSGEVRGHTQETQYF; CDR3 DNA: TGTGCCAGCAGTGGTGAAGTCCGAGGGCATACCCAAGAGACCCAGTACTTC
CDR3 length: 13; clone size: -; D gene: -; J gene: TRBJ2-2; V gene: TRBV29-1; CDR3 protein: CSVDTGNTGELFF; CDR3 DNA: TGCAGCGTTGATACAGGGAACACCGGGGAGCTGTTTTTT
CDR3 length: 15; clone size: -; D gene: TRBD1; J gene: TRBJ2-7; V gene: TRBV27; CDR3 protein: CASSSPGQGQDEQYF; CDR3 DNA: TGTGCCAGCAGTTCACCGGGACAGGGACAGGACGAGCAGTACTTC
CDR3 length: 14; clone size: -; D gene: -; J gene: TRBJ2-5; V gene: TRBV5-1; CDR3 protein: CASSLRGAGETQYF; CDR3 DNA: TGCGCCAGCAGCTTACGGGGGGCCGGGGAGACCCAGTACTTC
CDR3 length: 13; clone size: -; D gene: -; J gene: TRBJ2-1; V gene: TRBV7-7; CDR3 protein: CASSSTDQTEQFF; CDR3 DNA: TGTGCTAGCAGCTCAACAGACCAGACTGAGCAGTTCTTC
CDR3 length: 13; clone size: -; D gene: -; J gene: TRBJ2-1; V gene: TRBV18; CDR3 protein: CASSPGSYNEQFF; CDR3 DNA: TGTGCCAGCTCACCCGGCTCCTACAATGAGCAGTTCTTC
CDR3 length: 12; clone size: -; D gene: TRBD1; J gene: TRBJ1-2; V gene: TRBV7-9; CDR3 protein: CASSLGGGGYTF; CDR3 DNA: TGTGCCAGCAGCCTAGGGGGCGGTGGCTACACCTTC
CDR3 length: 19; clone size: many; D gene: TRBD2; J gene: TRBJ2-7; V gene: TRBV4-1; CDR3 protein: CASSQERTSGRAAPYEQYF; CDR3 DNA: TGCGCCAGCAGCCAAGAACGGACTAGCGGGAGGGCAGCCCCCTACGAGCAGTACTTC
CDR3 length: 14; clone size: once; D gene: -; J gene: TRBJ2-5; V gene: TRBV5-7; CDR3 protein: CASSLKRPQETQYF; CDR3 DNA: TGTGCCAGCAGCTTGAAGCGGCCCCAAGAGACCCAGTACTTC
CDR3 length: 15; clone size: few; D gene: -; J gene: TRBJ1-1; V gene: TRBV7-3; CDR3 protein: CASSPTGTAGTEAFF; CDR3 DNA: TGTGCCAGCAGCCCTACAGGGACGGCGGGCACTGAAGCTTTCTTT
CDR3 length: 16; clone size: -; D gene: TRBD1; J gene: TRBJ1-1; V gene: TRBV6-6; CDR3 protein: CASSYSTGATNTEAFF; CDR3 DNA: TGTGCCAGCAGTTACTCAACAGGGGCGACGAACACTGAAGCTTTCTTT
CDR3 length: 16; clone size: -; D gene: -; J gene: TRBJ1-6; V gene: TRBV30; CDR3 protein: CAWSVPGLTWGSPLHF; CDR3 DNA: TGTGCCTGGAGTGTACCGGGACTAACATGGGGTTCACCCCTCCACTTT
CDR3 length: 15; clone size: -; D gene: -; J gene: TRBJ2-1; V gene: TRBV5-1; CDR3 protein: CASSLARLVGDEQFF; CDR3 DNA: TGCGCCAGCAGCTTGGCCCGCCTAGTTGGCGATGAGCAGTTCTTC
CDR3 length: 11; clone size: -; D gene: -; J gene: TRBJ1-1; V gene: TRBV19; CDR3 protein: CASTIDREAFF; CDR3 DNA: TGTGCCAGTACCATCGACAGGGAAGCTTTCTTT
CDR3 length: 16; clone size: -; D gene: TRBD2; J gene: TRBJ2-5; V gene: TRBV5-5; CDR3 protein: CASSLRPAGGQETQYF; CDR3 DNA: TGTGCCAGCAGCCTCCGTCCAGCGGGGGGCCAAGAGACCCAGTACTTC
CDR3 length: 16; clone size: -; D gene: TRBD1; J gene: TRBJ1-6; V gene: TRBV19; CDR3 protein: CASSSPGQLYNSPLHF; CDR3 DNA: TGTGCCAGTAGTTCGCCGGGACAGCTTTATAATTCACCCCTCCACTTT
CDR3 length: 15; clone size: -; D gene: TRBD2; J gene: TRBJ2-1; V gene: TRBV27; CDR3 protein: CASSLVLAGANEQFF; CDR3 DNA: TGTGCCAGCAGTTTGGTTCTAGCGGGAGCAAATGAGCAGTTCTTC
CDR3 length: 12; clone size: -; D gene: -; J gene: TRBJ1-1; V gene: TRBV6-1; CDR3 protein: CASRQGNTEAFF; CDR3 DNA: TGTGCCAGCAGACAGGGAAACACTGAAGCTTTCTTT
CDR3 length: 15; clone size: -; D gene: -; J gene: TRBJ2-7; V gene: TRBV7-6; CDR3 protein: CASSLGGQSYYEQYF; CDR3 DNA: TGTGCCAGCAGCTTGGGCGGACAGAGTTACTACGAGCAGTACTTC
CDR3 length: 16; clone size: few; D gene: TRBD2; J gene: TRBJ2-5; V gene: TRBV5-6; CDR3 protein: CASSSGLAGEEETQYF; CDR3 DNA: TGTGCCAGCAGCTCCGGACTAGCGGGGGAGGAGGAGACCCAGTACTTC
CDR3 length: 14; clone size: -; D gene: -; J gene: TRBJ2-7; V gene: TRBV25-1; CDR3 protein: CASSNPGEFYEQYF; CDR3 DNA: TGTGCCAGCAGTAACCCGGGGGAGTTCTACGAGCAGTACTTC
CDR3 length: 15; clone size: -; D gene: TRBD1; J gene: TRBJ1-3; V gene: TRBV10-3; CDR3 protein: CAIRQGADSGNTIYF; CDR3 DNA: TGTGCCATCAGACAGGGGGCGGACTCTGGAAACACCATATATTTT
CDR3 length: 15; clone size: -; D gene: TRBD1; J gene: TRBJ1-6; V gene: TRBV5-1; CDR3 protein: CASSLDRGQRSPLHF; CDR3 DNA: TGCGCCAGCAGCTTGGATAGGGGGCAACGGTCACCCCTCCACTTT
CDR3 length: 14; clone size: -; D gene: -; J gene: TRBJ2-7; V gene: TRBV7-8; CDR3 protein: CVSSFGVQSYEQYF; CDR3 DNA: TGTGTCAGCAGCTTCGGGGTCCAATCCTACGAGCAGTACTTC
CDR3 length: 13; clone size: few; D gene: -; J gene: TRBJ1-2; V gene: TRBV5-6; CDR3 protein: CATRPGGSYGYTF; CDR3 DNA: TGTGCCACCAGGCCCGGGGGGAGCTATGGCTACACCTTC
CDR3 length: 12; clone size: few; D gene: -; J gene: TRBJ2-7; V gene: TRBV5-1; CDR3 protein: CASSSTGYEQYF; CDR3 DNA: TGCGCCAGCAGCTCTACAGGGTACGAGCAGTACTTC
CDR3 length: 15; clone size: -; D gene: -; J gene: TRBJ1-6; V gene: TRBV7-2; CDR3 protein: CASSLAGPPNSPLHF; CDR3 DNA: TGTGCCAGCAGCTTAGCTGGGCCTCCGAATTCACCCCTCCACTTT
CDR3 length: 16; clone size: -; D gene: TRBD1; J gene: TRBJ1-1; V gene: TRBV6-6; CDR3 protein: CASSYSQRGRNTEAFF; CDR3 DNA: TGTGCCAGCAGTTACTCGCAGAGGGGGCGTAACACTGAAGCTTTCTTT
CDR3 length: 16; clone size: -; D gene: -; J gene: TRBJ2-3; V gene: TRBV19; CDR3 protein: CASSAQTRLTTDTQYF; CDR3 DNA: TGTGCCAGTAGTGCTCAGACACGCTTGACAACAGATACGCAGTATTTT
CDR3 length: 13; clone size: -; D gene: -; J gene: TRBJ1-1; V gene: TRBV7-8; CDR3 protein: CASRGALGTEAFF; CDR3 DNA: TGTGCCAGCCGCGGGGCACTGGGCACTGAAGCTTTCTTT
CDR3 length: 15; clone size: -; D gene: TRBD2; J gene: TRBJ2-7; V gene: TRBV9; CDR3 protein: CASTAGGTGNYEQYF; CDR3 DNA: TGTGCCAGCACCGCGGGGGGAACAGGTAACTACGAGCAGTACTTC
CDR3 length: 12; clone size: -; D gene: -; J gene: TRBJ2-5; V gene: TRBV7-9; CDR3 protein: CASSLAVAAQYF; CDR3 DNA: TGTGCCAGCAGCTTAGCGGTCGCGGCCCAGTACTTC